The T cell receptor (beta chain) described here comes from a study of shared clonotypes between healthy human individuals (TCRdb year 2020). About the full investigation: A couple of women and a few men aged 18 to 49 years were included in the cohort. For each donor, CD4 naive and CD4 memory were each run on three plates, CD8 naive on two plates, and CD8 memory on one plate. To increase sequencing depth and limit assay-specific biases, different laboratories used diverse techniques to prepare libraries and sequence TCR repertoires. To estimate repertoire size and how much clonotypes are shared between individuals, the study performed deep sequencing of blood TCR repertoires from a handful of healthy adults. Each donor's leukapheresis produced roughly between about 0.8 and 10 billion PBMCs.

TCR CDR3 regions were amplified from genomic DNA by multiplex PCR using the deep immunoSEQ assay. Extracted genomic DNA from each cell subset was distributed evenly across all wells of several immunoSEQ 96-well plates, and each plate was treated as a replicate. For sorted subsets, roughly 200 ng genomic DNA, equal to 30,000 to 35,000 T cell genomes, was loaded into each replicate PCR. Purified libraries were quantified with a Qubit 3.0 fluorometer, sized on a Bioanalyzer 2100, and re-quantified with the KAPA Library Quantification kit. Each immunoSEQ 96-well plate was sequenced on its own single-read 150-cycle Illumina NextSeq 550 flow cell. The paper's data handling went like this. The immunoSEQ output contained only junctional sequences without quality scores, so filtering could not match that applied to full-length reads. To assign V/J genes and CDR3, sequences were annotated using PyIR, a Python wrapper for IgBLAST v1.9, with IMGT germline references. Any read was removed if the V/J assignment was weak (E-value above 1e-6), the CDR3 was missing, or the read contained stop codons, out-of-frame junctions, or ambiguous translated residues. A V3J clonotype was defined by an identical inferred V gene, J gene, and CDR3 amino acid sequence. Percentage overlap between repertoires was computed as shared unique clonotypes divided by the size of the smaller repertoire. RTK rarefaction, the Chao1 estimator, and Recon v2.1 estimates of unobserved clonotypes were used to assess repertoire richness. Generation probabilities for all TCRbeta clonotypes obtained by the gDNA method from a few donors were computed using OLGA. TCRdb took this table from immuneACCESS and kept in-frame rearrangements with V and J called. Such tables lack part of the clones; where checked against another copy, unresolved V genes explain under half of the gap, and the rest is unexplained. V, J and clone size were drawn from that table, and D and trimming were deduced from the DNA. The sample table records 1.4 million to 1.5 million clones; around 97% of these occur just once. The ten largest clones take up 1.2% of the sample.

The donors were healthy, HIV-negative adults with no recently reported acute infections or vaccinations. Every donor was a Caucasian adult residing in Nashville, Tennessee, USA. CD4+ T cells were enriched by magnetic negative selection, after which naive cells were positively selected on CD45RA and the negative fraction was taken as the memory subset. Blood was collected by leukapheresis, and PBMCs were isolated by Ficoll-Histopaque density gradient centrifugation and then cryopreserved in liquid nitrogen vapor phase. Purity and quantity of every magnetically sorted T cell population were checked by analytical flow cytometry. Each sorted fraction had its genomic DNA isolated and then quantified by UV absorbance on a Nanodrop 2000c. In the germline V gene, CDR1 corresponds to KGHSH and CDR2 to LQKENI. The germline ends are 11 bases apart after V is trimmed by 3 bases and J by 3 bases. The CDR3 spans 14 residues, from the cysteine through the phenylalanine. CDR3 DNA is the only sequence kept; it has 42 bases, read in frame from the first base.

Study-wide findings and limitations: Because the study included a small number of donors, the genetic and exposure-history diversity represented was limited. Pairwise subsampling led to the expectation that sequencing depth would affect the degree of clonotype sharing among donors. Estimated clonotype richness was generally larger for naive than for memory subsets. Incomplete sequencing was indicated by rarefaction of sorted-subset datasets, despite the large sequencing depth. Sharing across a few donors was observed for around 4.8% of naive CD4, 3.5% of naive CD8, over 2% of memory CD4, and roughly 0.4% of memory CD8 clonotypes. Sampling was limited to blood, and TCR repertoires in tissue likely differ from TCR repertoires in blood. Compared with non-shared clonotypes, clonotypes shared by all four sorted-subset donors had higher generation probabilities.

With regard to this clone: Its antigen is not yet known. Within one base of it there is no much larger clone, and no base qualities were kept.

The chain was built from TRBV18 and TRBJ1-1; TRBD1 is possibly the D segment (5 matching bases). Sequencing was carried out using naive CD4+ T cells sorted from blood. This sample's cell subset or site label indicates: CD45RA+ positively selected. The TCR comes from a man younger than 45 in good health. CDR3 loop: CASSPGGLDTEAFF. The DNA sequence reads TGTGCCAGCTCACCGGGGGGGTTGGACACTGAAGCTTTCTTT.